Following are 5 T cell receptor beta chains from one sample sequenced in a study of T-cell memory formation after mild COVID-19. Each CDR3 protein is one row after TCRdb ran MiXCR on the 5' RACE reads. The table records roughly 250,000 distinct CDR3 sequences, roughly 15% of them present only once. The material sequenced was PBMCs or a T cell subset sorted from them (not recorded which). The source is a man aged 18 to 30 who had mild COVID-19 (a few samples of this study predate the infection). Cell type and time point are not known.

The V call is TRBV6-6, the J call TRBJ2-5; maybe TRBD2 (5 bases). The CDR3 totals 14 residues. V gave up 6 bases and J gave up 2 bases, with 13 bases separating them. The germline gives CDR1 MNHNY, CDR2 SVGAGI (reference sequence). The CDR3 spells CASRRAAGQETQYF. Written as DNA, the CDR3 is TGTGCCAGCAGGCGAGCGGCTGGGCAAGAGACCCAGTACTTC.

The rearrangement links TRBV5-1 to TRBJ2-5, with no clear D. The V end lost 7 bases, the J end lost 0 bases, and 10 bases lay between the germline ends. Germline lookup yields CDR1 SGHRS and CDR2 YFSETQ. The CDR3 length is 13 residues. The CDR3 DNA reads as TGCGCCAGCCACGATACGTACCAAGAGACCCAGTACTTC. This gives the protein CASHDTYQETQYF.

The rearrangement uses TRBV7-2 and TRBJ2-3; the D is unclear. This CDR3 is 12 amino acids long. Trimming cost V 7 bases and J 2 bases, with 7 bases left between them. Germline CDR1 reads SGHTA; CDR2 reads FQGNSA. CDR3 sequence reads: CASTAVTDTQYF. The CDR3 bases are TGTGCCAGCACCGCTGTCACAGATACGCAGTATTTT.

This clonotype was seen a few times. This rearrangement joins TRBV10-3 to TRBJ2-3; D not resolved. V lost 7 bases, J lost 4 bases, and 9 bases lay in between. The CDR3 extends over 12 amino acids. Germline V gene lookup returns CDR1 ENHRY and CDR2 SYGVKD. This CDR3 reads CAIKKGSDTQYF. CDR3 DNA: TGTGCCATCAAAAAAGGATCAGATACGCAGTATTTT.

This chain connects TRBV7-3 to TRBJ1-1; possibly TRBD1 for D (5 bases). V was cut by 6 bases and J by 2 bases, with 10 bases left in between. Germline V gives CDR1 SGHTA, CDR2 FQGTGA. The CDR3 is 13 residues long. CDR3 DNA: TGTGCCAGCAGTCGACAGAAAAACACTGAAGCTTTCTTT. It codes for CASSRQKNTEAFF. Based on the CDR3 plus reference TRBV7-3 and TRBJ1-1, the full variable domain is GAGVSQTPSNKVTEKGKYVELRCDPISGHTALYWYRQSLGQGPEFLIYFQGTGAADDSGLPNDRFFAVRPEGSVSTLKIQRTERGDSAVYLCASSRQKNTEAFFGQGTRLTVV.